A single sample gave rise to the 30 T cell receptor beta chains below, sequenced in a study of blood T cell repertoires in COVID-19. Assay used: immunoSEQ multiplex PCR; TCRdb lists only in-frame clones, some missing. The sample shows roughly 160,000 clones, about 86% of them seen only once. The sequenced sample consisted of peripheral blood. Source of these receptors: a man aged 45 to 65 with active or convalescent COVID-19.

This clone has only one observation. The V gene is TRBV27, the J gene TRBJ2-5, with 8 positions matching TRBD2. V dropped 1 base and J dropped 5; count of bases not matched to a gene: 6. The germline V gene has CDR1 MNHEY and CDR2 SMNVEV (reference sequence). The CDR3 is 15 amino acids. The CDR3 coding sequence is TGTGCCAGCAGTTTATTTCGCGGGGGGTTCGAGACCCAGTACTTC. Translating it yields CASSLFRGGFETQYF.

The chain joins TRBV11-2 to TRBJ2-5, with D hard to call. Trimming took 5 bases from V and 1 from J, leaving 8 bases between them. CDR1 is SGHAT and CDR2 is FQNNGV in the germline V gene. The CDR3 length is 13 residues. The CDR3 region has the DNA TGTGCCAGCAGCCGAGAGGCCCAAGAGACCCAGTACTTC. Its protein product is CASSREAQETQYF.

The chain couples TRBV19 to TRBJ1-1, with D uncertain. This CDR3 has 14 residues. In germline, CDR1 is LNHDA, CDR2 SQIVND (reference sequence). Trimming left V 9 bases short and J 5 bases short, with 19 bases between. The CDR3 loop reads CARGFGLTGTEAFF. The CDR3 DNA follows: TGTGCCAGGGGTTTTGGGCTCACGGGGACTGAAGCTTTCTTT.

This sequence joins TRBV7-8 and TRBJ2-3, with 7 bases identical to TRBD2. The length of the CDR3 is 15 residues. The germline gives CDR1 SGHVS, CDR2 FQNEAQ. V lost 1 base to trimming and J lost 3 bases; unmatched junction nucleotides: 4. CDR3 DNA: TGTGCCAGCAGCTTAGACTGGGGGGGGACAGATACGCAGTATTTT. Amino acid sequence: CASSLDWGGTDTQYF.

This chain's CDR3 is CASREGMGLLDEQYF. The CDR3 DNA reads TGTGCCAGTCGAGAAGGTATGGGGCTCCTCGACGAGCAGTACTTC. The J gene is TRBJ2-7, the V gene TRBV19, with D tentatively TRBD1 (5 bases). Germline values: CDR1 LNHDA, CDR2 SQIVND (reference sequence). Trimming pared 8 bases from V and 5 bases from J, leaving 22 bases between. The CDR3 loop spans 15 amino acids.

This chain links TRBV4-3 with TRBJ1-1; weak D call: TRBD1 (5 bases). CDR1 is LGHNA, CDR2 YSLEER, per germline. V lost 3 bases, J lost 6 bases, and 11 bases lay in between. This CDR3 region has 13 residues. Here the CDR3 DNA reads TGCGCCAGCAGCCATGGAGGGACCGCTGAAGCTTTCTTT. Translating gives CASSHGGTAEAFF.

The chain recombines TRBV6-5 with TRBJ1-2; D is unresolved. Germline CDR1 is MNHEY and CDR2 is SVGAGI. Trimming removed 6 bases at V and 4 bases at J, with 12 bases between. The CDR3 is 13 amino acids. The CDR3 nucleotides read TGTGCCAGCAGCCTCGGCGGAAGCTATGGCTACACCTTC. Protein product: CASSLGGSYGYTF.

The rearrangement joins TRBV19 to TRBJ1-5; D is unclear. CDR1 and CDR2 from the germline V gene are LNHDA and SQIVND (reference sequence). This CDR3 is built from 14 residues. Trimming removed 3 bases at V and 0 bases at J, with 6 bases between. CDR3 sequence: CASSILLSNQPQHF. The CDR3 DNA sequence: TGTGCCAGTAGTATCCTTCTTAGCAATCAGCCCCAGCATTTT. Looking up the rest from reference TRBV19 and TRBJ1-5 gives the full variable domain: DGGITQSPKYLFRKEGQNVTLSCEQNLNHDAMYWYRQDPGQGLRLIYYSQIVNDFQKGDIAEGYSVSREKKESFPLTVTSAQKNPTAFYLCASSILLSNQPQHFGDGTRLSIL.

This chain joins TRBV27 and TRBJ2-3; tentative D call: TRBD2 (5 bases). V lost 6 bases to trimming and J lost 7 bases, with 20 bases between them. The CDR3 has 15 residues. Germline CDR1 reads MNHEY; CDR2 reads SMNVEV (reference sequence). Here the CDR3 DNA reads TGTGCCAGCAGCCCTTTTTTCTCCGCGGGCTATACGCAGTATTTT. It encodes CASSPFFSAGYTQYF.

The rearrangement joins TRBV5-1 to TRBJ2-1; 15 bases agree with TRBD2. The V gene end was trimmed by 4 bases and the J gene end by 9 bases; junction bases not matched to a gene: 5. The V gene's germline CDR1 is SGHRS and CDR2 YFSETQ. The CDR3 extends over 15 amino acids. Here the CDR3 DNA reads TGCGCCAGCAGCCGGACTAGCGGGAGGGCGGGTGAGCAGTTCTTC. The encoded protein is CASSRTSGRAGEQFF. Using reference TRBV5-1 and TRBJ2-1 for the parts outside the CDR3, the full variable domain is KAGVTQTPRYLIKTRGQQVTLSCSPISGHRSVSWYQQTPGQGLQFLFEYFSETQRNKGNFPGRFSGRQFSNSRSEMNVSTLELGDSALYLCASSRTSGRAGEQFFGPGTRLTVL.

The V and J genes are TRBV5-1 and TRBJ2-3; the D is unclear. CDR1 SGHRS and CDR2 YFSETQ come from the germline V gene. This CDR3 has 14 amino acids. V was trimmed by 7 bases and J by 0 bases, leaving 12 bases between them. The CDR3 is CASSKPGSTDTQYF. CDR3 DNA: TGCGCCAGCTCCAAACCCGGGAGCACAGATACGCAGTATTTT.

The chain employs TRBV29-1 and TRBJ1-1; D is unclear. The CDR3 runs to 12 residues. Germline V gene data show CDR1 as SQVTM and CDR2 as ANQGSEA. Trimming pared 3 bases from V and 5 bases from J, leaving 10 bases between. CDR3 nucleotide sequence: TGCAGCGTTGACAGACGGGGAACTGAAGCTTTCTTT. It specifies CSVDRRGTEAFF.

The sample holds one count of this clone. This chain connects TRBV6-5 to TRBJ2-6; D might be TRBD2 (5 bases). V lost 6 bases and J lost 0, with 9 bases in between. CDR1 is MNHEY and CDR2 is SVGAGI in the germline V gene. The CDR3 is 15 residues long. DNA of the CDR3: TGTGCCAGCAGGCATACTAGCTCTGGGGCCAACGTCCTGACTTTC. Its translation is CASRHTSSGANVLTF.

The chain combines TRBV7-9 with TRBJ2-1; maybe TRBD1 (6 bases). Germline V lookup: CDR1 SEHNR, CDR2 FQNEAQ (reference sequence). This CDR3 has 12 residues. Trimming took 5 bases from V and 10 from J, leaving 12 bases between them. The CDR3, as DNA: TGTGCCAGCAGCCGCGACAGGATGGAGCAGTTCTTC. This codes for CASSRDRMEQFF.

The sample holds one count of this clone. The V call is TRBV14, the J call TRBJ1-2; D is unclear. Germline values: CDR1 SGHDN, CDR2 FVKESK. The V end was cut by 1 base, the J end by 7 bases, with 13 bases between. There are 14 residues in the CDR3. CDR3 sequence: CASSQVQGGAGYTF. In DNA, the CDR3 is TGTGCCAGCAGCCAAGTTCAAGGAGGTGCTGGCTACACCTTC.

This chain's CDR3 is CSVEVGDNSYEQYF. In nucleotides, the CDR3 is TGCAGCGTTGAAGTTGGGGACAACTCCTACGAGCAGTACTTC. The V gene is TRBV29-1, the J gene TRBJ2-7; maybe TRBD1 (6 bases). Germline CDR1 and CDR2: SQVTM and ANQGSEA. CDR3 length: 14 amino acids. V lost 1 base and J lost 0, with 10 bases in between.

The gene calls are TRBV4-2 and TRBJ2-5, with 11 positions matching TRBD2. V was pared by 5 bases and J by 4 bases, with 6 bases of the junction left unmatched. The germline gives CDR1 LGHNA, CDR2 YNFKEQ. There are 15 residues in the CDR3. In DNA form, the CDR3 reads TGTGCCAGCAGCTATAGCGGGGGGGAGGGAGAGACCCAGTACTTC. Translation: CASSYSGGEGETQYF.

The chain has TRBV5-1 and TRBJ2-7, with a possible D match to TRBD2 (6 bases). V gave up 4 bases and J gave up 1 base, with 15 bases separating them. The CDR3 extends over 15 amino acids. Germline V gene lookup returns CDR1 SGHRS and CDR2 YFSETQ. The chain's CDR3 is CASSHATLASYEQYF. The CDR3 bases are TGCGCCAGCAGCCACGCGACTCTAGCGTCCTACGAGCAGTACTTC.

V and J are TRBV13 and TRBJ2-1; 7 nucleotides match TRBD2. The J segment lost 8 bases and the V segment lost 8 bases, leaving 9 bases of the junction unmatched. Looked up from germline, CDR1 is PRHDT and CDR2 is FYEKMQ (reference sequence). This CDR3 is 13 amino acids long. CDR3 region: CASHWRAGDEQFF. CDR3 in DNA: TGTGCCAGCCATTGGAGGGCGGGGGATGAGCAGTTCTTC.

The J gene is TRBJ1-4, the V gene TRBV25-1; D unclear. The V end was cut by 3 bases, the J end by 7 bases, with 15 bases between. The CDR3 has 15 residues. Germline V gives CDR1 MGHDK, CDR2 SYGVNS. CDR3 sequence reads: CASSDEAGIAEKLFF. The DNA for the CDR3 is TGTGCCAGCAGTGACGAGGCGGGGATTGCTGAAAAACTGTTTTTT.

This rearrangement joins TRBV19 to TRBJ2-3; possible D gene TRBD2, 5 bases. The germline gives CDR1 LNHDA, CDR2 SQIVND (reference sequence). The CDR3 has 16 residues. V lost 1 base to trimming and J lost 2 bases, with 13 bases between them. The CDR3 DNA follows: TGTGCCAGTAGTATAGGCTGGAGGTCCACCACAGATACGCAGTATTTT. The encoded protein is CASSIGWRSTTDTQYF.

This clone has only a few counts. V is TRBV7-9 and J is TRBJ2-7; D might be TRBD2 (5 bases). Germline loops: CDR1 SEHNR, CDR2 FQNEAQ (reference sequence). The length of the CDR3 is 14 residues. V was shortened by 5 bases and J by 5 bases, with 16 bases between the two germline ends. The CDR3 nucleotides read TGTGCCAGCAGCCGCTCCGGGGATACCCACGAGCAGTACTTC. Translated, it gives CASSRSGDTHEQYF.

The chain employs TRBV6-5 and TRBJ2-3, with D hard to call. Germline V gives CDR1 MNHEY, CDR2 SVGAGI. Trimming cost V 6 bases and J 2 bases, with 9 bases left between them. The CDR3 length is 13 residues. The CDR3 here is CASRHIHTDTQYF. For the CDR3, the DNA is TGTGCCAGCAGACATATACACACAGATACGCAGTATTTT.

The V gene is TRBV9, the J gene TRBJ1-1; no clear D. The CDR3 runs 15 residues. Germline V gives CDR1 SGDLS, CDR2 YYNGEE. V shed 1 base and J shed 6 bases, with 16 bases lying between them. CDR3 nucleotides: TGTGCCAGCAGCGTAAAGGGAGAGGGAGCGGCTGAAGCTTTCTTT. This encodes CASSVKGEGAAEAFF.

This clone was seen ten or more times. V gene TRBV29-1 combines with J gene TRBJ2-2; 8 bases are shared with TRBD1. Per the germline V gene, CDR1 is SQVTM and CDR2 is ANQGSEA. The CDR3 consists of 15 residues. CDR3 in DNA: TGCAGTACCCGTGCTGGGACAGGGAACACCGGGGAGCTGTTTTTT. Encoded protein: CSTRAGTGNTGELFF.

The rearrangement links TRBV19 to TRBJ1-2, with D unresolved. The germline V gene encodes CDR1 LNHDA and CDR2 SQIVND (reference sequence). V shed 7 bases and J shed 3 bases, with 12 bases lying between them. This CDR3 has 13 residues. CDR3 amino acids: CASNTDTYYGYTF. CDR3 in DNA: TGTGCCAGTAACACCGACACCTACTATGGCTACACCTTC.

The V call is TRBV28, the J call TRBJ2-7, with a tentative D call TRBD1 (6 bases). The length of the CDR3 is 14 residues. V was clipped by 2 bases and J by 1 base, with 9 bases between them. Germline CDR1 is MDHEN and CDR2 is SYDVKM. The CDR3 sequence is CASSLLDSSYEQYF. In DNA form, the CDR3 reads TGTGCCAGCAGTTTACTGGACAGTTCCTACGAGCAGTACTTC.

V gene TRBV19 combines with J gene TRBJ1-3, with 9 bases matching TRBD1. The CDR3 spans 15 residues. From germline, CDR1 is LNHDA and CDR2 SQIVND (reference sequence). Unmatched junction bases numbered 4, after V lost 4 bases and J lost 3 bases. The DNA of the CDR3 is TGTGCCAGTAGTACCGACAGGGGGAATGGAAACACCATATATTTT. Encoded protein: CASSTDRGNGNTIYF.

The chain couples TRBV18 to TRBJ1-3, with D unclear. The germline V and J ends were trimmed by 3 bases and 1 base, with 10 bases remaining between them. Germline CDR1 reads KGHSH; CDR2 reads LQKENI. There are 15 residues in the CDR3. The CDR3 here is CASSPQGRSGNTIYF. CDR3 in DNA: TGTGCCAGCTCACCTCAAGGGAGATCTGGAAACACCATATATTTT.

This clone was seen a handful of times. CDR3 in amino acids: CASSVGTSGQPQHF. CDR3 DNA: TGTGCCAGCAGCGTTGGGACTTCGGGTCAGCCCCAGCATTTT. This chain joins TRBV9 and TRBJ1-5; tentatively, D is TRBD1 (5 bases). This CDR3 contains 14 residues. Trimming removed 2 bases at V and 6 bases at J, with 12 bases between. Germline lookup yields CDR1 SGDLS and CDR2 YYNGEE.